The T cell receptor beta chain described here comes from a study of cytomegalovirus exposure and HLA in healthy donors. Study summary: As an earlier analysis found, roughly 180 million T cells yielded about 120 million unique TCR beta sequences.

Study-level results: The study put 150 to 200 TCR beta chains on its list as cytomegalovirus-associated. No immune exposure information besides CMV serostatus was available. DRB1 showed the most TCR associations and HLA-C the fewest in a later analysis, as rates varied by HLA locus.

The CDR3 loop spans 15 amino acids. V was pared by 3 bases and J by 6 bases, with 7 bases of the junction left unmatched. From germline, CDR1 is SGHDT and CDR2 YYEEEE. Comments on this clone: As yet, its antigen is unknown.

Researchers ran the PCR with 60 Vbeta and 13 Jbeta primers. The data were produced by immunoSEQ multiplex PCR, yet TCRdb's version contains in-frame clones alone and is incomplete. This sample has under 150,000 clones; about three quarters occur once, and the top ten carry 2.6%. Sequenced material: PBMCs. The gene calls are TRBV5-6 and TRBJ1-5; 9 bases line up with TRBD1. This TCR was sampled from a woman aged 55-69 years in good health and CMV-seropositive. The CDR3 nucleotides are TGTGCCAGCAGCTCGGACAGGGGAAATCTTCAGCCCCAGCATTTT. This encodes CASSSDRGNLQPQHF.